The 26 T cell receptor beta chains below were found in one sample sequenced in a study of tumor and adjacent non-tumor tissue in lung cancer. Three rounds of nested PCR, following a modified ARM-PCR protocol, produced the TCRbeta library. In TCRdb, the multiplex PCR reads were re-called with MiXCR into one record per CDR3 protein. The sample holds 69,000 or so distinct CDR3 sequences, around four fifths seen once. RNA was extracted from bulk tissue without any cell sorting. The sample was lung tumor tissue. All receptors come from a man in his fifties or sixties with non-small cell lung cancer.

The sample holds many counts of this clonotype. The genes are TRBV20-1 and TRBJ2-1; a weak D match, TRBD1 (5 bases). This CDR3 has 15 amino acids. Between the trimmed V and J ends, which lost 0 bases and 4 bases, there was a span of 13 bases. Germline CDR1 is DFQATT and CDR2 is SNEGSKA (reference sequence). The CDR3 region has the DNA TGCAGTGCTAGAGATCTTTTGGGGCGGTACAATGAGCAGTTCTTC. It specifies CSARDLLGRYNEQFF.

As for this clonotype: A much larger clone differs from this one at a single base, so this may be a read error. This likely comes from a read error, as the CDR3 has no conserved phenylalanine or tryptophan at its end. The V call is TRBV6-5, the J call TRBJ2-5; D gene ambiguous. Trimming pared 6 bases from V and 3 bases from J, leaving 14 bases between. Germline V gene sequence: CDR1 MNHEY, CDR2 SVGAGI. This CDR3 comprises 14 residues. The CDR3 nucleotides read TGTGCCAGCAGCCCGTCCCGGGCCAAAGAGACCCAGTACTCC. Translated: CASSPSRAKETQYS.

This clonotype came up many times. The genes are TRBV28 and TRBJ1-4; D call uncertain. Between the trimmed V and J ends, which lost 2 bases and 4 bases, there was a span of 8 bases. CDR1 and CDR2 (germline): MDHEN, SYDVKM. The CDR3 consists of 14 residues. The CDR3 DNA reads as TGTGCCAGCAGTTTACAAGGGAATAATGAAAAACTGTTTTTT. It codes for CASSLQGNNEKLFF.

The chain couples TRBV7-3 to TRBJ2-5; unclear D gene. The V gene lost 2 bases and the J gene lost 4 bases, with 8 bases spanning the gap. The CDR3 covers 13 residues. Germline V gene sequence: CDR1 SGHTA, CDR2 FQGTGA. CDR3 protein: CASSLALRETQYF. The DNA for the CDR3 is TGTGCCAGCAGCTTAGCCCTGAGAGAGACCCAGTACTTC.

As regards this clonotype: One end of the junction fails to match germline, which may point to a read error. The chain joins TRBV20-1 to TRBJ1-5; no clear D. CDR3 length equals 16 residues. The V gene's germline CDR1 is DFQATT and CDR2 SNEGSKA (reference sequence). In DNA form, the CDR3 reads TGCAGTGCTAGGGTAGGAGAGACCAGCGGCAATCAGCCCCAGAATTTT. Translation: CSARVGETSGNQPQNF.

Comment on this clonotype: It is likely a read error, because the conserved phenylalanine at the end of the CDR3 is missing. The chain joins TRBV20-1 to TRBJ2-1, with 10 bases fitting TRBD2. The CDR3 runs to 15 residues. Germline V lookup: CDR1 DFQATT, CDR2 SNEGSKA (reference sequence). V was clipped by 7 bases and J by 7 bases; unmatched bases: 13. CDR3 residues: CSVIKLAGLVNEQFY. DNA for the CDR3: TGCAGTGTTATAAAACTAGCGGGGTTGGTTAATGAGCAGTTCTAT.

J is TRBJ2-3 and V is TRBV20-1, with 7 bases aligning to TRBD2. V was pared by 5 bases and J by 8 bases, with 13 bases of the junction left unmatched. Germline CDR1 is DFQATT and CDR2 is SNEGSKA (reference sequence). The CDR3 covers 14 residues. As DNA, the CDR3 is TGCAGTGCTGGACTAGTGGCCACGGGAGCTACGCAGTATTTT. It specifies CSAGLVATGATQYF.

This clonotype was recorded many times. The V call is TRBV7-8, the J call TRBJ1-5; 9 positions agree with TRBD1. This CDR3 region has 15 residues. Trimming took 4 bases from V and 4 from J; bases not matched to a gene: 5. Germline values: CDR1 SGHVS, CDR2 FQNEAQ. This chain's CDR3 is CASSSGQGWNQPQHF. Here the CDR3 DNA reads TGTGCCAGCAGCTCGGGACAGGGATGGAATCAGCCCCAGCATTTT.

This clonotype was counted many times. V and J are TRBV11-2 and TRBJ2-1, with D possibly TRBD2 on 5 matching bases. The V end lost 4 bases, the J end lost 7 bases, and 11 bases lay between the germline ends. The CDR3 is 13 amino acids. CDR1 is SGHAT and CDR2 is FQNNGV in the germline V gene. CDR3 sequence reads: CASSYPSLNEQFF. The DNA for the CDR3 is TGTGCCAGCAGCTACCCTAGCCTGAATGAGCAGTTCTTC. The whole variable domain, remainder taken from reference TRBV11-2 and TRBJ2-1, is EAGVAQSPRYKIIEKRQSVAFWCNPISGHATLYWYQQILGQGPKLLIQFQNNGVVDDSQLPKDRFSAERLKGVDSTLKIQPAKLEDSAVYLCASSYPSLNEQFFGPGTRLTVL.

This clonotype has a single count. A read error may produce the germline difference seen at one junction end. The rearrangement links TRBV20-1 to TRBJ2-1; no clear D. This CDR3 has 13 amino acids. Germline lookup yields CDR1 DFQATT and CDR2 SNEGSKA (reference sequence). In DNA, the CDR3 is TGCAGTGCGCACCCGGGCAAATACAATGTGCAGTTCTTC. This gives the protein CSAHPGKYNVQFF.

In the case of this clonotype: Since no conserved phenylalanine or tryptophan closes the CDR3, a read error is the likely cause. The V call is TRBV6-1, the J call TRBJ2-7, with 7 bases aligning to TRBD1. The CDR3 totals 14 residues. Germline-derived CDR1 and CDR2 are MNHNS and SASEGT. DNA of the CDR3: TGTGCCAGCAGTGAAGGGGACAGCTCCTACGAACAGTACCTC. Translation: CASSEGDSSYEQYL.

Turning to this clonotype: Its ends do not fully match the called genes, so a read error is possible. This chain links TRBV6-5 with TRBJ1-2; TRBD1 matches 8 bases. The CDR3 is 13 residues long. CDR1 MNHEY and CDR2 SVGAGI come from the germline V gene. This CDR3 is CASSYRTGSGYTF. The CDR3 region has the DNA TGTGCCAGTAGTTACAGGACAGGGAGTGGCTACACCTTC.

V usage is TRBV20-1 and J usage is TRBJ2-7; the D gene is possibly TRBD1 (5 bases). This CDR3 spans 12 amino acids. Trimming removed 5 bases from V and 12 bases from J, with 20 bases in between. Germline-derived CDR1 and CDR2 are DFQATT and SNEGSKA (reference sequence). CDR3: CSASTRGGERYF. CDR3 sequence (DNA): TGCAGTGCTTCCACAAGGGGCGGCGAACGGTACTTC.

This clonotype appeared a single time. The CDR3 here is CVGSHTIWLPTDTQYF. CDR3 bases: TGTGTCGGGAGCCACACAATCTGGCTTCCCACAGATACGCAGTATTTT. The V call is TRBV6-1, the J call TRBJ2-3, with D tentatively TRBD2 (6 bases). CDR1 and CDR2 (germline): MNHNS, SASEGT. The length of the CDR3 is 16 residues.

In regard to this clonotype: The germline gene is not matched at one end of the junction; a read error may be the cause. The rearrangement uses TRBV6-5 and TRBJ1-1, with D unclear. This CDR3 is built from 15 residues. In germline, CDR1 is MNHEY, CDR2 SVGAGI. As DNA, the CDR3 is TGTGACAGCAGCTACTTCCGCAGAGGTGGGGCTGAAGCTTTCTTT. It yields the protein CDSSYFRRGGAEAFF.

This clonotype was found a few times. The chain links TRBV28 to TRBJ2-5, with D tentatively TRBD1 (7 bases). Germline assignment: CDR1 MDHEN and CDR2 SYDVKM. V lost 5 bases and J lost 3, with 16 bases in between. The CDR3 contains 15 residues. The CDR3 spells CASSPSGGRKETQYF. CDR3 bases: TGTGCCAGCAGTCCATCAGGGGGGCGAAAAGAGACCCAGTACTTC. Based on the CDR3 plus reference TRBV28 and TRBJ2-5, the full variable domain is DVKVTQSSRYLVKRTGEKVFLECVQDMDHENMFWYRQDPGLGLRLIYFSYDVKMKEKGDIPEGYSVSREKKERFSLILESASTNQTSMYLCASSPSGGRKETQYFGPGTRLLVL.

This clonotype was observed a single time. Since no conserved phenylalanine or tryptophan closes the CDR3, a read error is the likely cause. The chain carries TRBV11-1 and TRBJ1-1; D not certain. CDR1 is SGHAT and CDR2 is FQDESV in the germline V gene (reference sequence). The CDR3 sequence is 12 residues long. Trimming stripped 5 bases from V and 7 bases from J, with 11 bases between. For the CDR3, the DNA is TGTGCCAGCAGCCGCGATCGAGGTGAAGCTTTCATT. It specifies CASSRDRGEAFI.

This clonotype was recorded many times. CDR3 amino acids: CASSFERPDYNEQFF. The CDR3 bases are TGCGCCAGCAGCTTCGAGCGGCCAGACTACAATGAGCAGTTCTTC. The chain employs TRBV5-1 and TRBJ2-1; possible D gene TRBD2, 5 bases. This CDR3 has 15 residues. V dropped 2 bases and J dropped 3 bases, with 12 bases sitting between them. The germline CDR1 and CDR2 sequences are SGHRS and YFSETQ.

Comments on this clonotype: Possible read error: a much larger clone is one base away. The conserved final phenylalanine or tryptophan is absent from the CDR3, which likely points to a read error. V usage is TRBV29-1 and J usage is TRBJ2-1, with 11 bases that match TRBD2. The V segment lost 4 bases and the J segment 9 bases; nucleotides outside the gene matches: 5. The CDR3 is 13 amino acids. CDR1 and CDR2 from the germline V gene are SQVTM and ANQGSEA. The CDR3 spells CSVVWTSGREQFL. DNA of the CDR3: TGCAGCGTTGTGTGGACTAGCGGGCGTGAGCAGTTCTTA.

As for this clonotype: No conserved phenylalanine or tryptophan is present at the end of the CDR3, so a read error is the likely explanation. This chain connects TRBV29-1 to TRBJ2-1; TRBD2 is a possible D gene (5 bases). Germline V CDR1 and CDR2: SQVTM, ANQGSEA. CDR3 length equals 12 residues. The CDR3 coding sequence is TGCAGCATTGATGAGGGTATAGATGAGCAGTTCTTA. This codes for CSIDEGIDEQFL.

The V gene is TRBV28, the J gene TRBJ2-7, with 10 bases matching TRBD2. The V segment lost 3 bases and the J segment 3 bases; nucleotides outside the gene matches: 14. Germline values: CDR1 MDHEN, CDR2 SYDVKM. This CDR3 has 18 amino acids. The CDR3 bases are TGTGCCAGCAGTTTTCTGAGTTCCGGGACTAGCGTTTTCTACGAGCAGTACTTC. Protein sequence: CASSFLSSGTSVFYEQYF.

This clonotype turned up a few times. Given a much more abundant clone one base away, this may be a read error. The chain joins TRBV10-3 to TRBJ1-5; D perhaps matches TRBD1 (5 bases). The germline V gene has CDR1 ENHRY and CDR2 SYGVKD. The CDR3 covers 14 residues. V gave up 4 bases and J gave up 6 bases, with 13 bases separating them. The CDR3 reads CAISGGGEAQPQHF. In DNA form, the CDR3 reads TGTGCCATCAGTGGGGGAGGGGAGGCTCAGCCCCAGCATTTT.

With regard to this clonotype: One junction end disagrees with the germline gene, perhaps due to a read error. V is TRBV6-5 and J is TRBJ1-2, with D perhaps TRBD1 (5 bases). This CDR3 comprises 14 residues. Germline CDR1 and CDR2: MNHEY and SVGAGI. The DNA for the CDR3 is TGTGCCAGCACTTACACGATTGGGGACTATGGATACACCTTC. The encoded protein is CASTYTIGDYGYTF.

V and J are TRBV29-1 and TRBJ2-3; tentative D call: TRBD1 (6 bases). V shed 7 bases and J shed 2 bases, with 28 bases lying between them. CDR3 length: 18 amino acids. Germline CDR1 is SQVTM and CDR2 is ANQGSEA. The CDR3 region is CSDGVGTGNPYYTDTQYF. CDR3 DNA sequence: TGCAGCGATGGTGTGGGCACAGGGAATCCTTACTACACAGATACGCAGTATTTT.

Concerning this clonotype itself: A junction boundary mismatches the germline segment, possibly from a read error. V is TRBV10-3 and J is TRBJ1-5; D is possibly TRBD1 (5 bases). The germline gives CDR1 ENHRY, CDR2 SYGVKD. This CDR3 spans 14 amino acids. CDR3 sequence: CVICGGGEGQPQHF. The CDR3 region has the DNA TGTGTCATCTGTGGGGGAGGGGAGGGTCAGCCCCAGCATTTT.

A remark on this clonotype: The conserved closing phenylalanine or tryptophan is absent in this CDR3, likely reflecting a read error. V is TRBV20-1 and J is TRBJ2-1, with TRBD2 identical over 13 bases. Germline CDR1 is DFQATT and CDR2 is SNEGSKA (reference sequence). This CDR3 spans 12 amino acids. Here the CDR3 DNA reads TGCAGTACTAGCGGGAGGGCCCGGGAGCAGTTCATC. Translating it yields CSTSGRAREQFI.